The TCR beta chain under discussion was sequenced for a study of blood T cell repertoires in COVID-19. The wider study: From the United States, Italy and Spain came samples of acute and convalescent COVID-19. PBMCs, B-cell-depleted T cells, or T cells provided the cDNA or gDNA that made up the material.

Germline values: CDR1 SEHNR, CDR2 FQNEAQ (reference sequence). The junction had 0 bases not matched to a gene; V was cut back by 3 bases and J by 6 bases. CDR3 length: 12 residues. Authors' processing steps: Reference gene primer amplification in the assay estimated nucleated cell counts. Repertoires were generated with immunoSEQ multiplex PCR, while TCRdb's copy carries only in-frame clones and drops some. V, J and clone size are those of that table, while D and trimming were read from the DNA. Seen here are about 61,000 clones, around 88% observed once, and the top ten hold about 18%. This clone was seen more than once but under ten times.

This TCR came from a woman of 80 years or more with active COVID-19. The material sequenced was peripheral blood. V usage is TRBV7-9 and J usage is TRBJ2-5; 8 bases agree with TRBD1. The CDR3 loop is CASSFRGQTQYF. The CDR3 nucleotides read TGTGCCAGCAGCTTCAGGGGGCAGACCCAGTACTTC.